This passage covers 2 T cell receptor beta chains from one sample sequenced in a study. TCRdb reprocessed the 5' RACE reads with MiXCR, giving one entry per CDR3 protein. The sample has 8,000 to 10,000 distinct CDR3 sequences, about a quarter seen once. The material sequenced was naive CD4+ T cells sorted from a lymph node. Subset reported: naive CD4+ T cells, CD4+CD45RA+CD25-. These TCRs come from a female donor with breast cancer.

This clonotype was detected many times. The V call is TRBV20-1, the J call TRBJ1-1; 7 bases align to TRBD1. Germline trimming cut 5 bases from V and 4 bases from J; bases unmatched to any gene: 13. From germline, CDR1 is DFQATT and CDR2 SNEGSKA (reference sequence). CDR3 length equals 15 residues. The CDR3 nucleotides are TGCAGTGCTTCCAGGGGCCCCACAGGGGTCACTGAAGCTTTCTTT. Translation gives CSASRGPTGVTEAFF.

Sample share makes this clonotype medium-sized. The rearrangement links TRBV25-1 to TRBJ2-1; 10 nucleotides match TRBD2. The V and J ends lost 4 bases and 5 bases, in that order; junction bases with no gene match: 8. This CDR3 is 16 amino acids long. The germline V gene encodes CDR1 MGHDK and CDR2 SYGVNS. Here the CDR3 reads CASSAPGLATHNEQFF. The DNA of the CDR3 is TGTGCCAGCAGTGCCCCGGGACTAGCGACTCACAATGAGCAGTTCTTC.